A selection of T cell receptor beta chains follows, all from one sample in a study of T cell clones after liver transplantation. TCRdb keeps only in-frame clones here, not all; method: immunoSEQ multiplex PCR. The sample records fewer than 20,000 clones, 75% to 90% being singletons. Sequenced material: CD8+ T cells from blood, taken 46 months after liver transplant. These TCRs come from a human patient who received a liver transplant. Some of the T cells may derive from the graft donor. CDR3s include the opening cysteine and the closing phenylalanine or tryptophan. A D gene is named only where the DNA matches it firmly. Size is omitted from some rows. Given values are once, few, many or a class for expanded clones.

length: 15; J: TRBJ1-4; D: -; size: -; V: TRBV5-1; DNA: TGCGCCAGCAGCTTGGGGACAGCTCGAAATGAAAAACTGTTTTTT; CDR3: CASSLGTARNEKLFF
length: 18; J: TRBJ2-5; D: TRBD2; size: -; V: TRBV5-1; DNA: TGCGCCAGCGCCTTAGGGTTTGCAGCGGGAGTAGAGGAGGAGACCCAGTACTTC; CDR3: CASALGFAAGVEEETQYF
length: 20; J: TRBJ2-1; D: TRBD1; size: few; V: TRBV18; DNA: TGTGCCAGCTCACGAATAAGTGAGACAGGGAAGTTAAGCTCCTACAATGAGCAGTTCTTC; CDR3: CASSRISETGKLSSYNEQFF
length: 16; J: TRBJ1-5; D: -; size: -; V: TRBV5-1; DNA: TGCGCCAGCAGCTTGGGACTCGGCGGGACTGGTCAGCCCCAGCATTTT; CDR3: CASSLGLGGTGQPQHF
length: 17; J: TRBJ2-1; D: -; size: -; V: TRBV7-2; DNA: TGTGCCAGCAGCCCCCCTCCGGTGGCGCCCTACTACAATGAGCAGTTCTTC; CDR3: CASSPPPVAPYYNEQFF
length: 13; J: TRBJ1-2; D: -; size: -; V: TRBV4-3; DNA: TGCGCCAGCAGCGGGGGGGCGATCTATGGCTACACCTTC; CDR3: CASSGGAIYGYTF
length: 16; J: TRBJ2-5; D: -; size: -; V: TRBV7-9; DNA: TGTGCCAGCAAGGGTTCGGGAACAGTCGACCAAGAGACCCAGTACTTC; CDR3: CASKGSGTVDQETQYF
length: 15; J: TRBJ2-1; D: TRBD2; size: once; V: TRBV28; DNA: TGTGCCAGCAGTTTCCGACTAGCGGGAGGAGGTGAGCAGTTCTTC; CDR3: CASSFRLAGGGEQFF
length: 16; J: TRBJ1-3; D: -; size: few; V: TRBV4-3; DNA: TGCGCCAGCAGCCAAGGGGGGGGCTACTCTGGAAACACCATATATTTT; CDR3: CASSQGGGYSGNTIYF
length: 13; J: TRBJ1-2; D: TRBD1; size: -; V: TRBV19; DNA: TGTGCCAGTAGTATGACAGGGGGCAATGGCTACACCTTC; CDR3: CASSMTGGNGYTF
length: 11; J: TRBJ1-2; D: -; size: -; V: TRBV4-3; DNA: TGCGCCAGCAGCCAAGACGGTGGCTACACCTTC; CDR3: CASSQDGGYTF
length: 12; J: TRBJ2-2; D: -; size: -; V: TRBV29-1; DNA: TGCAGCGTTGCAGCAGGTACCGGGGAGCTGTTTTTT; CDR3: CSVAAGTGELFF
length: 12; J: TRBJ1-3; D: -; size: -; V: TRBV30; DNA: TGTGCCTGGAAGCGCTCTGGAAACACCATATATTTT; CDR3: CAWKRSGNTIYF
length: 16; J: TRBJ2-1; D: TRBD1; size: -; V: TRBV27; DNA: TGTGCCAGCACTCTAGGTCCCGGGACAGGGTTTGGTGAGCAGTTCTTC; CDR3: CASTLGPGTGFGEQFF
length: 11; J: TRBJ1-2; D: -; size: -; V: TRBV19; DNA: TGTGCCAGTAAGAAGGGAAGCGGCTACACCTTC; CDR3: CASKKGSGYTF
length: 18; J: TRBJ2-3; D: -; size: -; V: TRBV4-1; DNA: TGCGCCAGCAGCCAAGATCGGGCGGCGACGTTTCACACAGATACGCAGTATTTT; CDR3: CASSQDRAATFHTDTQYF
length: 17; J: TRBJ2-2; D: TRBD2; size: -; V: TRBV5-1; DNA: TGCGCCAGCAGTTCGCACCCCTCCGGGACTAGCACCGGGGAGCTGTTTTTT; CDR3: CASSSHPSGTSTGELFF
length: 11; J: TRBJ2-7; D: -; size: -; V: TRBV5-4; DNA: TGTGCCAGCAGCAGATACGAAGAGCAGTACTTC; CDR3: CASSRYEEQYF
length: 15; J: TRBJ2-1; D: -; size: -; V: TRBV9; DNA: TGTGCCAGCAGCGTAGAGGGGGGTGGCGGGGATGAGCAGTTCTTC; CDR3: CASSVEGGGGDEQFF
length: 14; J: TRBJ2-7; D: TRBD2; size: -; V: TRBV5-1; DNA: TGCGCCAGCAGCTGGGGGACTAGCCCCCACGAGCAGTACTTC; CDR3: CASSWGTSPHEQYF
length: 18; J: TRBJ2-6; D: -; size: -; V: TRBV4-1; DNA: TGCGCCAGCAGACCTTTAGGGGGAGGGACCTCTGGGGCCAACGTCCTGACTTTC; CDR3: CASRPLGGGTSGANVLTF
length: 14; J: TRBJ2-5; D: -; size: -; V: TRBV19; DNA: TGTGCCAGTAGCGCGGGGCCTAACGGGGAGACCCAGTACTTC; CDR3: CASSAGPNGETQYF
length: 17; J: TRBJ1-5; D: -; size: -; V: TRBV19; DNA: TGTGCCAGTAGTGCCACCCCCCCAGAGTGGGGGCTGCAGCCCCAGCATTTT; CDR3: CASSATPPEWGLQPQHF
length: 11; J: TRBJ1-1; D: -; size: once; V: TRBV27; DNA: TGTGCCAGCAGTGGACCCACTGAAGCTTTCTTT; CDR3: CASSGPTEAFF
length: 13; J: TRBJ2-7; D: TRBD2; size: -; V: TRBV29-1; DNA: TGCAGCGTCGTAGCGGGATCCGAAAACGAGCAGTACTTC; CDR3: CSVVAGSENEQYF
length: 16; J: TRBJ2-7; D: TRBD2; size: -; V: TRBV15; DNA: TGTGCCACCAGCAGAGATCGGCTAGCGGGAGACTACGAGCAGTACTTC; CDR3: CATSRDRLAGDYEQYF
length: 13; J: TRBJ1-2; D: TRBD1; size: -; V: TRBV19; DNA: TGTGCCAGTAGGATGACAGGGGTGGATGGCTACACCTTC; CDR3: CASRMTGVDGYTF
length: 13; J: TRBJ2-1; D: -; size: -; V: TRBV27; DNA: TGTGCCAGCAGTTATACAGTATACAATGAGCAGTTCTTC; CDR3: CASSYTVYNEQFF
length: 14; J: TRBJ1-2; D: TRBD1; size: -; V: TRBV28; DNA: TGTGCCAGCGGGCGGAACAGGGGAAACTATGGCTACACCTTC; CDR3: CASGRNRGNYGYTF
length: 14; J: TRBJ2-7; D: TRBD1; size: -; V: TRBV28; DNA: TGTGCCAGCAGTTTCCGGGACAGTACCTACGAGCAGTACTTC; CDR3: CASSFRDSTYEQYF
length: 16; J: TRBJ2-7; D: TRBD2; size: -; V: TRBV18; DNA: TGTGCCAGCTCACCGAGTACTAGCGGGAGCATCGGCGAGCAGTACTTC; CDR3: CASSPSTSGSIGEQYF
length: 14; J: TRBJ1-2; D: TRBD1; size: -; V: TRBV18; DNA: TGTGCCAGCTCCCTGGGGACAGTAAACTATGGCTACACCTTC; CDR3: CASSLGTVNYGYTF
length: 15; J: TRBJ2-7; D: TRBD2; size: -; V: TRBV7-2; DNA: TGTGCCAGCAGCCCCTCGGGACTAGCGGGAGTCGAGCAGTACTTC; CDR3: CASSPSGLAGVEQYF
length: 17; J: TRBJ2-7; D: TRBD1; size: -; V: TRBV18; DNA: TGTGCCAGCTCACCACCGGAGAACCGGGACAGGCCCTACGAGCAGTACTTC; CDR3: CASSPPENRDRPYEQYF
length: 16; J: TRBJ2-5; D: TRBD2; size: -; V: TRBV5-1; DNA: TGCGCCAGCAGCTTCGGACTAGCGGGAGAGGGCGAGACCCAGTACTTC; CDR3: CASSFGLAGEGETQYF
length: 13; J: TRBJ2-1; D: -; size: medium-sized; V: TRBV27; DNA: TGTGCCAGCGGCAACTCAGGATACAATGAGCAGTTCTTC; CDR3: CASGNSGYNEQFF
length: 12; J: TRBJ2-5; D: -; size: -; V: TRBV10-3; DNA: TGTGCCATCACGGACGAGGGAGAGACCCAGTACTTC; CDR3: CAITDEGETQYF
length: 12; J: TRBJ2-5; D: -; size: -; V: TRBV2; DNA: TGTGCCAGCAGTGAGTTACAAGAGACCCAGTACTTC; CDR3: CASSELQETQYF
length: 16; J: TRBJ2-5; D: TRBD2; size: -; V: TRBV7-2; DNA: TGTGCCAGCAGCTTAGAGCCGGGGGGAGGCCTCGGGACCCAGTACTTC; CDR3: CASSLEPGGGLGTQYF
length: 16; J: TRBJ2-1; D: -; size: -; V: TRBV7-9; DNA: TGTGCCAGCAGCTTAGCGGGACACCACTCCTACAATGAGCAGTTCTTC; CDR3: CASSLAGHHSYNEQFF
length: 15; J: TRBJ2-7; D: TRBD2; size: -; V: TRBV4-3; DNA: TGCGCCAGCAGCCCTAGCGGACCGAGCTCCTACGAGCAGTACTTC; CDR3: CASSPSGPSSYEQYF
length: 17; J: TRBJ2-5; D: -; size: -; V: TRBV29-1; DNA: TGCAGCGTTGAAGGTCTTACTCTGTTCCAGATTCAAGAGACCCAGTACTTC; CDR3: CSVEGLTLFQIQETQYF
length: 14; J: TRBJ2-5; D: TRBD2; size: -; V: TRBV7-8; DNA: TGTGCCACGGGACTAGCGGGGTCCCAAGAGACCCAGTACTTC; CDR3: CATGLAGSQETQYF
length: 13; J: TRBJ1-2; D: -; size: -; V: TRBV29-1; DNA: TGCAGCGTTGAGGGAGGTGGGCCCGTCGGGGACACCTTC; CDR3: CSVEGGGPVGDTF